The clone carrying this T cell receptor beta chain was counted a single time. Data came from immunoSEQ multiplex PCR; TCRdb stores just in-frame clones and leaves some out. The table includes some 250,000 clones, 65% to 85% detected once. These data are taken from a study of blood T cell repertoires in COVID-19. About the research overall: Samples of COVID-19 (acute and convalescent) were obtained from the United States, Italy and Spain. T cells, B-cell-depleted T cells, or PBMCs supplied cDNA or gDNA.

The CDR3 has 18 amino acids. Sequencing was performed on peripheral blood. This chain uses TRBV21-1 with TRBJ2-7; the table's D gene call, TRBD1, was not cross checked with the DNA. TRBV21-1 is assigned pseudogene status. This clonotype was obtained from a man aged 35-49 years with active or convalescent COVID-19. CDR3 DNA sequence: TGTGCCAGCAGCAAAAGGGGGACTCACAGGGGGCGATCCTACGAGCAGTACTTC. This codes for CASSKRGTHRGRSYEQYF.